This TCR beta chain originates from a study of cytomegalovirus exposure and HLA in healthy donors. Study-level findings and limits: Using a false discovery rate of 0.05, a later analysis showed that 16,951 TCR beta sequences were associated with HLA alleles. Reports showed the classifier diagnosing cytomegalovirus status with high specificity and sensitivity. A missense variant in DCLRE1C was later tied to TCR beta V- and J-gene trimming.

Vbeta (60) and Jbeta (13) primers were used in the PCR. Sequencing was performed with immunoSEQ multiplex PCR; in TCRdb, only in-frame clones are kept and a portion is missing. The table lists 150,000 to 200,000 clones, roughly 87% of them singletons. Of note for this clone: As yet, its antigen is unknown.

This CDR3 has 14 residues. J gave up 10 bases and V 7 bases, and 7 bases lay outside the gene matches. Looked up from germline, CDR1 is LNHDA and CDR2 is SQIVND (reference sequence). V usage is TRBV19 and J usage is TRBJ1-6; 10 bases are shared with TRBD1. The sample was PBMCs. This TCR came from a girl less than two years old in good health and CMV-seronegative. The CDR3 region is CASTETGGGSPLHF. CDR3 DNA sequence: TGTGCCAGTACCGAGACAGGGGGCGGATCACCCCTCCACTTT.